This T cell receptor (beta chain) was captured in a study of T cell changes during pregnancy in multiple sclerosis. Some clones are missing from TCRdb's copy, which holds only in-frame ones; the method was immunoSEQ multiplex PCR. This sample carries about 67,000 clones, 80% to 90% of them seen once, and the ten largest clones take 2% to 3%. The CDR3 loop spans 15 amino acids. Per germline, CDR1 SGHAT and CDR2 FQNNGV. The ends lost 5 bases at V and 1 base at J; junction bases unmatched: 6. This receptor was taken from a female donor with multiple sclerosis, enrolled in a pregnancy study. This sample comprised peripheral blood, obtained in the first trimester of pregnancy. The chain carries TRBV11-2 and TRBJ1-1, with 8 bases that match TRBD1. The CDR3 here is CASSHYRGTNTEAFF. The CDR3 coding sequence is TGTGCCAGCAGCCATTACAGGGGGACGAACACTGAAGCTTTCTTT.